The 26 T cell receptor beta chains below all came from one sample that was sequenced in a study of cytomegalovirus exposure and HLA in healthy donors. The PCR was carried out with 60 Vbeta primers and 13 Jbeta primers. Clones were read by immunoSEQ multiplex PCR, and TCRdb kept only the in-frame ones, dropping some. Here the sample spans 77,000 or so clones, around 78% being singletons. The sample taken for sequencing was PBMCs. The origin of the receptors is a man aged 35 to 55 in good health and CMV-seronegative.

The rearrangement links TRBV6-5 to TRBJ2-7; 10 nucleotides match TRBD2. Germline V lookup: CDR1 MNHEY, CDR2 SVGAGI. V shed 6 bases, J shed 6 bases, and the junction held 11 bases outside the gene matches. The CDR3 is made up of 15 amino acids. The CDR3, as DNA: TGTGCCAGCAGCCAGCTAGCGGGAGCCGACCGCGAGCAGTACTTC. This gives the protein CASSQLAGADREQYF.

The V gene is TRBV29-1, the J gene TRBJ2-3, with TRBD2 as a possible D gene (6 bases). The ends were cut back, 4 bases at V and 1 base at J, with 12 bases in the middle. The CDR3 sequence is 14 residues long. Germline V CDR1 and CDR2: SQVTM, ANQGSEA. The DNA of the CDR3 is TGCAGCGTTGTATTTTCTAGCGGCACAGATACGCAGTATTTT. Its protein is CSVVFSSGTDTQYF.

The rearrangement uses TRBV4-2 and TRBJ1-5; D unclear. This CDR3 has 13 residues. V gave up 0 bases and J gave up 3 bases, with 3 bases separating them. Germline V gene lookup returns CDR1 LGHNA and CDR2 YNFKEQ. The chain's CDR3 is CASSQDLNQPQHF. Written as DNA, the CDR3 is TGTGCCAGCAGCCAAGACCTCAATCAGCCCCAGCATTTT.

This chain uses TRBV5-4 with TRBJ2-7; TRBD1 matches 8 bases. The V gene's germline CDR1 is SGHNT and CDR2 YYREEE (reference sequence). The CDR3 covers 14 residues. Trimming at V came to 4 bases and at J to 3 bases, leaving 6 bases not matched to a gene. CDR3 loop: CASSPGGFIYEQYF. The CDR3 nucleotides are TGTGCCAGCAGCCCAGGGGGCTTCATCTACGAGCAGTACTTC.

The chain recombines TRBV11-3 with TRBJ2-1; TRBD2 matches at 12 bases. This CDR3 is built from 15 residues. V lost 4 bases and J lost 4; bases outside the gene matches: 2. In germline, CDR1 is SGHNT, CDR2 YENEEA. This CDR3 reads CASSSGTSGYNEQFF. Written as DNA, the CDR3 is TGTGCCAGCAGCTCGGGGACTAGCGGGTACAATGAGCAGTTCTTC.

The V and J genes are TRBV27 and TRBJ2-2, with 11 bases lining up with TRBD2. The germline V gene encodes CDR1 MNHEY and CDR2 SMNVEV (reference sequence). The CDR3 is 15 amino acids. V was pared by 8 bases and J by 4 bases, with 6 bases of the junction left unmatched. This chain's CDR3 is CASGTGTSGTGELFF. Written as DNA, the CDR3 is TGTGCCAGCGGGACCGGGACTAGCGGCACCGGGGAGCTGTTTTTT.

The rearrangement joins TRBV18 to TRBJ2-7; maybe TRBD1 (6 bases). CDR3 length: 14 residues. Trimming stripped 6 bases from V and 0 bases from J, with 12 bases between. Germline loops: CDR1 KGHSH, CDR2 LQKENI. CDR3 nucleotide sequence: TGTGCCAGCTCGACCCGGGACACCTCCTACGAGCAGTACTTC. This sequence encodes CASSTRDTSYEQYF.

This clone appeared a few times. The CDR3: CASSPWGGSGGYTF. CDR3 DNA sequence: TGTGCCAGCAGCCCCTGGGGGGGTTCTGGCGGCTACACCTTC. The chain couples TRBV5-4 to TRBJ1-2, with a possible D match to TRBD1 (5 bases). This CDR3 contains 14 residues. The V gene lost 4 bases and the J gene lost 8 bases, with 18 bases spanning the gap. Germline lookup yields CDR1 SGHNT and CDR2 YYREEE (reference sequence).

The chain carries TRBV7-9 and TRBJ2-1; D unresolved. The CDR3 has 11 residues. Looked up from germline, CDR1 is SEHNR and CDR2 is FQNEAQ (reference sequence). V was trimmed by 5 bases and J by 6 bases, leaving 5 bases between them. The CDR3 sequence: CASSPGNEQFF. Written as DNA, the CDR3 is TGTGCCAGCAGCCCCGGCAATGAGCAGTTCTTC.

Only a few counts were recorded for this clone. This chain joins TRBV13 and TRBJ2-1; weak D call: TRBD2 (5 bases). Per germline, CDR1 PRHDT and CDR2 FYEKMQ (reference sequence). Trimming removed 7 bases at V and 11 bases at J, with 21 bases between. The CDR3 has 14 residues. As DNA, the CDR3 is TGTGCCAGCACCCATAACGGGGAACTTAATCAGCAGTTCTTC. Its translation is CASTHNGELNQQFF. The variable domain in full, completed from reference TRBV13 and TRBJ2-1, reads AAGVIQSPRHLIKEKRETATLKCYPIPRHDTVYWYQQGPGQDPQFLISFYEKMQSDKGSIPDRFSAQQFSDYHSELNMSSLELGDSALYFCASTHNGELNQQFFGPGTRLTVL.

The V and J genes are TRBV5-4 and TRBJ2-1; 7 bases agree with TRBD2. J was trimmed by 5 bases and V by 3 bases; bases with no gene match: 11. The CDR3 covers 16 residues. Germline CDR1 reads SGHNT; CDR2 reads YYREEE (reference sequence). The CDR3 region is CASSWGGEVVNNEQFF. The CDR3 DNA sequence: TGTGCCAGCAGCTGGGGAGGGGAGGTTGTAAACAATGAGCAGTTCTTC. The full variable domain, with the rest looked up from reference TRBV5-4 and TRBJ2-1, is ETGVTQSPTHLIKTRGQQVTLRCSSQSGHNTVSWYQQALGQGPQFIFQYYREEENGRGNFPPRFSGLQFPNYSSELNVNALELDDSALYLCASSWGGEVVNNEQFFGPGTRLTVL.

This clone was seen a few times. CDR3 in amino acids: CASSGLEWNIQYF. CDR3 DNA: TGTGCCAGCAGTGGACTAGAGTGGAACATTCAGTACTTC. The V call is TRBV28, the J call TRBJ2-4, with 7 bases identical to TRBD2. Germline CDR1 is MDHEN and CDR2 is SYDVKM. The junction had 5 bases not matched to a gene; V was cut back by 5 bases and J by 7 bases. The CDR3 sequence is 13 residues long.

The V and J genes are TRBV25-1 and TRBJ2-3; perhaps TRBD1 as D (6 bases). V was cut by 8 bases and J by 2 bases, with 14 bases left in between. Germline V gene data show CDR1 as MGHDK and CDR2 as SYGVNS. This CDR3 has 14 amino acids. The CDR3 bases are TGTGCCAGCGGGTCAACAGGGTACACAGATACGCAGTATTTT. Translation: CASGSTGYTDTQYF.

The chain joins TRBV5-6 to TRBJ1-5, with D tentatively TRBD1 (6 bases). Germline lookup yields CDR1 SGHDT and CDR2 YYEEEE. The V gene lost 3 bases and the J gene lost 4 bases, with 11 bases spanning the gap. The CDR3 is made up of 14 amino acids. The DNA for the CDR3 is TGTGCCAGCAGCTCGGTTACAGGGAATCAGCCCCAGCATTTT. This encodes CASSSVTGNQPQHF.

The CDR3 region has the DNA TGTGCCAGCAGTCAGGCGGGGGCCTATGGCTACACCTTC. It specifies CASSQAGAYGYTF. V is TRBV25-1 and J is TRBJ1-2; maybe TRBD1 (6 bases). The V and J ends lost 5 bases and 4 bases respectively, with 11 bases between them. The CDR3 has 13 residues. From germline, CDR1 is MGHDK and CDR2 SYGVNS.

This sequence joins TRBV27 and TRBJ2-1; TRBD2 agrees at 16 bases. The germline V gene has CDR1 MNHEY and CDR2 SMNVEV (reference sequence). V was pared by 5 bases and J by 0 bases, with 7 bases of the junction left unmatched. The CDR3 spans 19 residues. This chain's CDR3 is CASSTLGLAGGYSYNEQFF. CDR3 nucleotides: TGTGCCAGCAGTACATTGGGACTAGCGGGAGGGTACTCCTACAATGAGCAGTTCTTC.

The chain joins TRBV5-1 to TRBJ1-1, with TRBD1 as a possible D gene (5 bases). The V and J ends lost 1 base and 1 base respectively, with 11 bases between them. CDR1 is SGHRS and CDR2 is YFSETQ in the germline V gene. CDR3 size: 15 residues. The chain's CDR3 is CASSLLGHPNTEAFF. CDR3 sequence (DNA): TGCGCCAGCAGCTTGCTAGGACACCCGAACACTGAAGCTTTCTTT.

CDR3 coding DNA: TGCGCCAGCAGCTTGGATAGGCCCACCCAGGGCCAGTACTTC. Protein: CASSLDRPTQGQYF. The chain couples TRBV5-1 to TRBJ2-5; possibly TRBD1 for D (5 bases). Per germline, CDR1 SGHRS and CDR2 YFSETQ. The CDR3 extends over 14 amino acids. V was clipped by 0 bases and J by 10 bases, with 16 bases between them. The whole variable domain, filled in from reference TRBV5-1 and TRBJ2-5, reads KAGVTQTPRYLIKTRGQQVTLSCSPISGHRSVSWYQQTPGQGLQFLFEYFSETQRNKGNFPGRFSGRQFSNSRSEMNVSTLELGDSALYLCASSLDRPTQGQYFGPGTRLLVL.

The gene calls are TRBV5-6 and TRBJ1-5; D uncertain. Germline CDR1 reads SGHDT; CDR2 reads YYEEEE. Trimming took off 4 bases at V and 7 bases at J, with 12 bases between the two ends. The CDR3 has 13 amino acids. CDR3 nucleotide sequence: TGTGCCAGCAGCCGCACGGGGAAACAGCCCCAGCATTTT. Residues: CASSRTGKQPQHF.

This sequence joins TRBV28 and TRBJ2-7; D is undetermined. This CDR3 is 12 amino acids long. Germline V CDR1 and CDR2: MDHEN, SYDVKM. The V gene lost 2 bases and the J gene lost 3 bases, with 5 bases spanning the gap. CDR3 DNA: TGTGCCAGCAGTTTACCCAACTACGAGCAGTACTTC. Its translation: CASSLPNYEQYF.

In regard to this clone: Mismatch with germline at one junction end may stem from a read error. The chain joins TRBV5-1 to TRBJ1-2; 7 positions match TRBD1. Germline CDR1 and CDR2: SGHRS and YFSETQ. This CDR3 has 13 amino acids. CDR3 in amino acids: CASSLSGDRLDSF. As DNA, the CDR3 is TGCGCCAGCAGCTTATCCGGGGACAGACTCGATTCCTTC.

This clone came up a few times. The chain joins TRBV5-1 to TRBJ2-1; D is perhaps TRBD2 (6 bases). Germline V gene sequence: CDR1 SGHRS, CDR2 YFSETQ. The CDR3 runs 15 residues. V was pared by 0 bases and J by 0 bases, with 7 bases between. The CDR3 region has the DNA TGCGCCAGCAGCTTGGACGGGAGCTCCTACAATGAGCAGTTCTTC. Translated: CASSLDGSSYNEQFF.

This clone has just one count. The gene calls are TRBV30 and TRBJ1-4; a weak D match, TRBD1 (5 bases). Trimming pared 3 bases from V and 13 bases from J, leaving 12 bases between. The CDR3 length is 11 residues. Germline V lookup: CDR1 GTSNPN, CDR2 SVGIG (reference sequence). CDR3 in DNA: TGTGCCTGGAGAACAGACAGAATACTGTTTTTT. It specifies CAWRTDRILFF.

There are a few counts of this clone. The V and J genes are TRBV2 and TRBJ2-7; D call uncertain. The CDR3 spans 13 residues. V gave up 2 bases and J gave up 4 bases, with 9 bases separating them. Germline CDR1 and CDR2: SNHLY and FYNNEI. The CDR3 loop is CASSELVAYEQYF. CDR3 DNA sequence: TGTGCCAGCAGTGAATTGGTAGCTTACGAGCAGTACTTC. Drawing the rest from reference TRBV2 and TRBJ2-7, the complete variable domain is EPEVTQTPSHQVTQMGQEVILRCVPISNHLYFYWYRQILGQKVEFLVSFYNNEISEKSEIFDDQFSVERPDGSNFTLKIRSTKLEDSAMYFCASSELVAYEQYFGPGTRLTVT.

The CDR3 spells CASSGAGGDGYTF. CDR3 in DNA: TGTGCCAGCAGCGGAGCGGGCGGCGATGGCTACACCTTC. This chain connects TRBV2 to TRBJ1-2; no reliable D call. The CDR3 spans 13 residues. The germline V and J ends were trimmed by 6 bases and 6 bases, with 14 bases remaining between them. Germline V gene sequence: CDR1 SNHLY, CDR2 FYNNEI.

The chain is built from TRBV28 and TRBJ2-3; 9 bases line up with TRBD2. Trimming took 2 bases from V and 2 from J; bases not matched to a gene: 2. This CDR3 contains 15 residues. The germline V gene has CDR1 MDHEN and CDR2 SYDVKM. This chain's CDR3 is CASSLAGGHTDTQYF. For the CDR3, the DNA is TGTGCCAGCAGTTTAGCGGGAGGGCACACAGATACGCAGTATTTT.